A selection of T cell receptor beta chains follows, all from one sample in a study of T cell responses to AZD1222 COVID-19 vaccine. Only in-frame clones appear in the TCRdb table, and some are missing; sequencing was by immunoSEQ multiplex PCR. Of about 97,000 clones in the sample, around 89% were seen once. Sequencing used peripheral blood, obtained on day 0 of AZD1222 vaccination. These TCRs come from an adult in good health. Each CDR3 is given without its conserved first and last residue.

TRBJ2-2 TRBV29-1 SVGPLNTGELF
TRBJ2-7 TRBV19 ASSSGGRAYEQY
TRBJ1-2 TRBV7-2 ASSPGTGWGSGGYT
TRBJ1-1 TRBV28 ASSYGTGQNTEAF
TRBJ2-1 TRBV5-1 ASSLATVPAGGGNEQF
TRBJ1-6 TRBV28 ASSRTATDSPLH
TRBJ2-1 TRBV18 ASSRGTSGHYNEQF
TRBJ1-2 TRBV28 ASSGLDGYT
TRBJ1-1 TRBV2 ASSGPRGTEAF
TRBJ2-5 TRBV3-1/TRBV3-2 ASSIPGLAGPQETQY
TRBJ2-7 TRBV15 ATSRGLTPSYEQY